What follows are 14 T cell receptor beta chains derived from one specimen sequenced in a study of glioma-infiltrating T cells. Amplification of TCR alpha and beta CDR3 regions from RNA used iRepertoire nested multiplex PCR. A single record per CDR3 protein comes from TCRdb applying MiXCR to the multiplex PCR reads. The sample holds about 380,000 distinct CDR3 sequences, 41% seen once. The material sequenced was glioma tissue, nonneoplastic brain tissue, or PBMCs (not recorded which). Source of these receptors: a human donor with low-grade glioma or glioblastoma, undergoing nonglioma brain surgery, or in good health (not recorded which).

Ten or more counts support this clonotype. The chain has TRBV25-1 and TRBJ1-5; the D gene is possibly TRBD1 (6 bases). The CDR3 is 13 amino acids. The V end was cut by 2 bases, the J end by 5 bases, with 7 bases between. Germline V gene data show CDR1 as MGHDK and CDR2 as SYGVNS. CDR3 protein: CASSEQGYQPQHF. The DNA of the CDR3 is TGTGCCAGCAGTGAACAGGGGTATCAGCCCCAGCATTTT.

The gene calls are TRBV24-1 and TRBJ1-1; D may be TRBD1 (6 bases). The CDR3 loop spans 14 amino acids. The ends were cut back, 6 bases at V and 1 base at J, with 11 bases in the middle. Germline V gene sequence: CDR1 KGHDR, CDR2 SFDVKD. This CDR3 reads CATSKEGENTEAFF. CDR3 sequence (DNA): TGTGCCACCAGTAAGGAGGGGGAGAACACTGAAGCTTTCTTT.

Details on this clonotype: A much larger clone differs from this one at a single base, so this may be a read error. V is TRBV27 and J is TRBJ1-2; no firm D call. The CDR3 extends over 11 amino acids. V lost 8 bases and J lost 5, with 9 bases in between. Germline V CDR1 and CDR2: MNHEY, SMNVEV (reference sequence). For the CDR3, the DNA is TGTGCCAGCGGACGGCAGTATGGCTACACCTTC. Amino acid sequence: CASGRQYGYTF.

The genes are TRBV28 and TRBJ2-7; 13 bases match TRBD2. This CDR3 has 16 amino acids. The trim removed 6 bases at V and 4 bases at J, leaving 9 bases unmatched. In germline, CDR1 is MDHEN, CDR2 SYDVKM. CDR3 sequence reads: CASSKLGTSGNYEQYF. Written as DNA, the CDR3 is TGTGCCAGCAGCAAGTTAGGGACTAGCGGGAATTACGAGCAGTACTTC.

The CDR3 sequence is CASSLGRRSPYNEQFF. CDR3 nucleotide sequence: TGTGCCAGCAGCTTAGGGCGGAGATCCCCCTACAATGAGCAGTTCTTC. The chain links TRBV7-3 to TRBJ2-1; D unresolved. Trimming left V 2 bases short and J 2 bases short, with 13 bases between. This CDR3 region has 16 residues. CDR1 is SGHTA, CDR2 FQGTGA, per germline.

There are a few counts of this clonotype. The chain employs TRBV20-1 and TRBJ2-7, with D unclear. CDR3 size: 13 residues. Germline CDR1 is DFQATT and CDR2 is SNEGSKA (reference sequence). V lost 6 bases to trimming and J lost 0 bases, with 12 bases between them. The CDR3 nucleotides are TGCAGTGCCGTAACATGGGCCTCCTACGAGCAGTACTTC. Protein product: CSAVTWASYEQYF.

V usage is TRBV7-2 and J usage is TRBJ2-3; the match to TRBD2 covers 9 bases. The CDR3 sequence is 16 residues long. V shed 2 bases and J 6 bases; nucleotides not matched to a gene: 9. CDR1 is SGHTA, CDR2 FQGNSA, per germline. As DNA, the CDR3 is TGTGCCAGCAGCTTATCGGCGGGAGGGAACATCGATACGCAGTATTTT. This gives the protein CASSLSAGGNIDTQYF.

The DNA for the CDR3 is TGTGCCAGCAGCTGGGGGCTAGCGGACAACAATGAGCAGTTCTTC. It encodes CASSWGLADNNEQFF. The V call is TRBV28, the J call TRBJ2-1, with D perhaps matching TRBD2 (7 bases). The CDR3 has 15 residues. With 6 bases removed from V and 5 bases from J, the gap between germline ends came to 17 bases. Germline CDR1 and CDR2: MDHEN and SYDVKM.

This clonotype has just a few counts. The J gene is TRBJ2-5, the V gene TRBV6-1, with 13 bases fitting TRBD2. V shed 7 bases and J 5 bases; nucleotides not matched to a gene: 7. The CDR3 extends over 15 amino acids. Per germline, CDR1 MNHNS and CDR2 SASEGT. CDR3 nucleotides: TGTGCCAGCACCCGGACTAGCGGGAGTGATGAGACCCAGTACTTC. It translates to CASTRTSGSDETQYF.

CDR3 DNA: TGCGCCAGCAGCCGAGGGACTAGCGGCCAAGAGACCCAGTACTTC. Its protein product is CASSRGTSGQETQYF. V gene TRBV4-1 combines with J gene TRBJ2-5; 11 positions match TRBD2. CDR1 and CDR2 from the germline V gene are MGHRA and YSYEKL. This CDR3 spans 15 amino acids. V lost 4 bases and J lost 1; bases outside the gene matches: 2.

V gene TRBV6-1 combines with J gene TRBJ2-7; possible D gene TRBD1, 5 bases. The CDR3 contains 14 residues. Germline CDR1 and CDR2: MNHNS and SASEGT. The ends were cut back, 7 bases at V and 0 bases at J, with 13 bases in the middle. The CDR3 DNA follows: TGTGCCAGCAATTATAGACAGTCCTCCTACGAGCAGTACTTC. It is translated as CASNYRQSSYEQYF.

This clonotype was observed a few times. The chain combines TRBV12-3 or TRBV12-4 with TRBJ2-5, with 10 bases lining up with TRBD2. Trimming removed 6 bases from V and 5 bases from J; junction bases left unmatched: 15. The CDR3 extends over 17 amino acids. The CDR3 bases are TGTGCCAGCAGCGGGCAAGCGGGAGGGAGAGCAAAGGAGACCCAGTACTTC. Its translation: CASSGQAGGRAKETQYF.

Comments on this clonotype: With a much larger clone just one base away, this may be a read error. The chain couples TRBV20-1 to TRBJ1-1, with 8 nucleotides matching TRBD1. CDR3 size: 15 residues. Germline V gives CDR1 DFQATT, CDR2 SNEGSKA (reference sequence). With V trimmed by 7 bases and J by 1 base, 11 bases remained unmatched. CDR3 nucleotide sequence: TGCAGTGGGTCGACAGGGGTCGCGGCGAACACTGAAGCTTTCTTT. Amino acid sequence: CSGSTGVAANTEAFF.

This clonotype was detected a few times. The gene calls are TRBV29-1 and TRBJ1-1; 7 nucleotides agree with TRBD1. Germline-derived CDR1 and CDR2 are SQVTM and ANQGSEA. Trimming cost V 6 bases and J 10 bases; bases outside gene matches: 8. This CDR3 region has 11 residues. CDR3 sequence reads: CSVVTGSSAFF. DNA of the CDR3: TGCAGCGTGGTGACAGGGTCTTCAGCTTTCTTT.